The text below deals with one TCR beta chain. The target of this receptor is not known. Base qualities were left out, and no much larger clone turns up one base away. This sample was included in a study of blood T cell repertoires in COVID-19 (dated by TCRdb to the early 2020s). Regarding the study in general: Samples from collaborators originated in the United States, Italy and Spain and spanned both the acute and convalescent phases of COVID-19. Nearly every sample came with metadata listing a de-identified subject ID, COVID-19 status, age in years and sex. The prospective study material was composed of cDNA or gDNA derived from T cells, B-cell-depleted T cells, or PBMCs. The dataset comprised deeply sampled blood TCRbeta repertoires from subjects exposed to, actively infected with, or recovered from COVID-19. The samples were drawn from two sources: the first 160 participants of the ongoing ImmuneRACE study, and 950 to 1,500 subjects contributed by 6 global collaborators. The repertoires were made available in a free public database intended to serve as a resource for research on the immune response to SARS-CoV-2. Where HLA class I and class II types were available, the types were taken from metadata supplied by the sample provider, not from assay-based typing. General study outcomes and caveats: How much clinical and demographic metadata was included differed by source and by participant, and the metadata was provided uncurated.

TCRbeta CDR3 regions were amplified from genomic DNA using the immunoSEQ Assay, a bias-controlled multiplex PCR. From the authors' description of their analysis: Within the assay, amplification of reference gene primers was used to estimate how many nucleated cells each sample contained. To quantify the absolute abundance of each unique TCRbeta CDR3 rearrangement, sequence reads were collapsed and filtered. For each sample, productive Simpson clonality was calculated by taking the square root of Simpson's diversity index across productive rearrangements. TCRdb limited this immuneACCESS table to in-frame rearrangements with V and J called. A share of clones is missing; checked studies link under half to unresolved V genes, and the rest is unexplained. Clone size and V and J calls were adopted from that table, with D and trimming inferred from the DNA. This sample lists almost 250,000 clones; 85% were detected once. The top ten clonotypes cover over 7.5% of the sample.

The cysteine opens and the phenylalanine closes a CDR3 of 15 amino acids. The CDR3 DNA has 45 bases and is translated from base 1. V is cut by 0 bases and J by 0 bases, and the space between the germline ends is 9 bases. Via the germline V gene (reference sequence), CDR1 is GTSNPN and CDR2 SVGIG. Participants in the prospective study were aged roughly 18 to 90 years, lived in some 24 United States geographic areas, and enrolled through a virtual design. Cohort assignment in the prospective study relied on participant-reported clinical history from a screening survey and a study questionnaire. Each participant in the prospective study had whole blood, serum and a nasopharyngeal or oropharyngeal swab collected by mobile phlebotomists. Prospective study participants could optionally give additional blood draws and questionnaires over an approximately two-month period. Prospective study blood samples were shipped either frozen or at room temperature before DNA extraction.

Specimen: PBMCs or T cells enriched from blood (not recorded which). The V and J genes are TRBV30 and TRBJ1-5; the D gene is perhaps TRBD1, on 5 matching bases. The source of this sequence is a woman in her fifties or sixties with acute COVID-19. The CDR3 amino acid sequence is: CAWSVDSHSNQPQHF. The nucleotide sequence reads TGTGCCTGGAGTGTAGACAGTCATAGCAATCAGCCCCAGCATTTT.